Presented here are 12 T cell receptor beta chains from one specimen sequenced in a study of T cell changes during pregnancy in multiple sclerosis. Clones were sequenced by immunoSEQ multiplex PCR, and TCRdb holds only the in-frame ones, with some missing. The sample lists tens of thousands of clones; roughly 87% were seen once. The source material was CD4+ T cells from peripheral blood mononuclear cells, sampled in the first trimester of pregnancy. The receptors originated from a female donor with multiple sclerosis, enrolled in a pregnancy study.

The gene calls are TRBV7-2 and TRBJ2-2; 13 positions agree with TRBD2. The CDR3 runs to 18 residues. The germline CDR1 and CDR2 sequences are SGHTA and FQGNSA. The trim removed 5 bases at V and 0 bases at J, leaving 6 bases unmatched. The CDR3 DNA is TGTGCCAGCAGCGAGGGACTAGCGGGGTTCGCGAACACCGGGGAGCTGTTTTTT. Translating gives CASSEGLAGFANTGELFF.

The chain is built from TRBV28 and TRBJ1-2; 8 bases align to TRBD1. Germline CDR1 reads MDHEN; CDR2 reads SYDVKM. The J segment lost 5 bases and the V segment lost 8 bases, leaving 13 bases of the junction unmatched. CDR3 length equals 15 residues. This CDR3 reads CASRGDRSAVYGYTF. DNA of the CDR3: TGTGCCAGCCGGGGGGACAGGTCCGCTGTGTATGGCTACACCTTC.

This clone was counted a single time. The chain links TRBV5-4 to TRBJ2-5, with a weak D call TRBD2 (5 bases). This CDR3 has 14 amino acids. V dropped 3 bases and J dropped 2 bases, with 11 bases sitting between them. The germline V gene encodes CDR1 SGHNT and CDR2 YYREEE (reference sequence). The CDR3 loop is CASSSGTAQETQYF. In nucleotides, the CDR3 is TGTGCCAGCAGCTCGGGAACAGCACAAGAGACCCAGTACTTC.

The chain recombines TRBV7-2 with TRBJ2-2; D is possibly TRBD2 (5 bases). This CDR3 spans 14 amino acids. V was cut by 3 bases and J by 0 bases, with 5 bases left in between. Germline V gene sequence: CDR1 SGHTA, CDR2 FQGNSA. The CDR3 DNA is TGTGCCAGCAGCTTGGGAGCGAACACCGGGGAGCTGTTTTTT. Its protein is CASSLGANTGELFF.

The chain has TRBV2 and TRBJ1-3, with a possible D match to TRBD1 (6 bases). Germline CDR1 and CDR2: SNHLY and FYNNEI. The CDR3 spans 15 residues. The ends were cut back, 5 bases at V and 1 base at J, with 12 bases in the middle. The DNA of the CDR3 is TGTGCCAGCAGTAACAAGGGGGTATCTGGAAACACCATATATTTT. It yields the protein CASSNKGVSGNTIYF.

The chain couples TRBV19 to TRBJ2-2; 7 bases map to TRBD2. CDR3 length: 14 residues. V trimming: 4 bases; J trimming: 6 bases; junction bases outside the gene matches: 5. Germline lookup yields CDR1 LNHDA and CDR2 SQIVND (reference sequence). Here the CDR3 reads CASSRGRGSGELFF. The DNA of the CDR3 is TGTGCCAGTAGTAGGGGGAGGGGCTCCGGGGAGCTGTTTTTT.

The CDR3 reads CASSQKRGSYNEQFF. CDR3 coding DNA: TGTGCCAGCAGCCAAAAGCGGGGCTCCTACAATGAGCAGTTCTTC. The V gene is TRBV6-6, the J gene TRBJ2-1, with 7 bases matching TRBD2. This CDR3 contains 15 residues. Trimming at V came to 6 bases and at J to 0 bases, leaving 5 bases not matched to a gene. Germline lookup yields CDR1 MNHNY and CDR2 SVGAGI (reference sequence).

The rearrangement links TRBV29-1 to TRBJ2-7; perhaps TRBD1 as D (6 bases). Trimming took off 6 bases at V and 4 bases at J, with 10 bases between the two ends. CDR1 is SQVTM and CDR2 is ANQGSEA in the germline V gene. CDR3 length: 11 amino acids. The CDR3: CSVIQGYEQYF. The CDR3, as DNA: TGCAGCGTGATACAGGGTTACGAGCAGTACTTC.

This rearrangement joins TRBV7-2 to TRBJ2-7, with TRBD1 matching over 10 bases. From germline, CDR1 is SGHTA and CDR2 FQGNSA. Trimming removed 1 base from V and 4 bases from J; junction bases left unmatched: 4. There are 15 residues in the CDR3. The DNA for the CDR3 is TGTGCCAGCAGCTTAGAAGGACAGGGGGGATACGAGCAGTACTTC. This codes for CASSLEGQGGYEQYF.

CDR3 sequence reads: CASTLRQQVGGANVLTF. The CDR3, as DNA: TGTGCCAGCACCCTTAGACAGCAAGTAGGTGGGGCCAACGTCCTGACTTTC. V and J are TRBV28 and TRBJ2-6, with D tentatively TRBD1 (5 bases). The germline V and J ends were trimmed by 7 bases and 3 bases, with 19 bases remaining between them. This CDR3 has 17 amino acids. Per the germline V gene, CDR1 is MDHEN and CDR2 is SYDVKM.

This clone showed up just a few times. The chain couples TRBV19 to TRBJ1-4; D is unclear. The CDR3 sequence is 14 residues long. Germline V CDR1 and CDR2: LNHDA, SQIVND (reference sequence). Trimming pared 7 bases from V and 3 bases from J, leaving 12 bases between. CDR3: CASTTTAPNEKLFF. Here the CDR3 DNA reads TGTGCCAGTACTACGACTGCTCCTAATGAAAAACTGTTTTTT. Based on the CDR3 plus reference TRBV19 and TRBJ1-4, the full variable domain is DGGITQSPKYLFRKEGQNVTLSCEQNLNHDAMYWYRQDPGQGLRLIYYSQIVNDFQKGDIAEGYSVSREKKESFPLTVTSAQKNPTAFYLCASTTTAPNEKLFFGSGTQLSVL.

The chain carries TRBV28 and TRBJ1-2, with a tentative D call TRBD1 (5 bases). Germline values: CDR1 MDHEN, CDR2 SYDVKM. This CDR3 is 13 amino acids long. V was trimmed by 4 bases and J by 3 bases, leaving 9 bases between them. The CDR3 bases are TGTGCCAGCAGTTCCAGGGTGGACTATGGCTACACCTTC. Amino acid sequence: CASSSRVDYGYTF.